This TCR beta chain was documented in a study of blood T cell repertoires in COVID-19. Method: immunoSEQ multiplex PCR; TCRdb's copy keeps in-frame clones and lacks some. The sample consists of 220,000 or so clones, 90% of them appearing once. Germline trimming cut 3 bases from V and 8 bases from J; bases unmatched to any gene: 5. This CDR3 has 14 amino acids. CDR1 is LGHNA, CDR2 YNFKEQ, per germline. Sample: PBMCs or T cells enriched from blood (not recorded which). The V gene is TRBV4-2, the J gene TRBJ1-2, with 11 positions matching TRBD1. The clonotype comes from a man aged 25 to 40 who had been exposed to COVID-19. Here the CDR3 DNA reads TGTGCCAGCAGCCAGACCGGACAGGGGGCAGGCTACACCTTC. The encoded protein is CASSQTGQGAGYTF.